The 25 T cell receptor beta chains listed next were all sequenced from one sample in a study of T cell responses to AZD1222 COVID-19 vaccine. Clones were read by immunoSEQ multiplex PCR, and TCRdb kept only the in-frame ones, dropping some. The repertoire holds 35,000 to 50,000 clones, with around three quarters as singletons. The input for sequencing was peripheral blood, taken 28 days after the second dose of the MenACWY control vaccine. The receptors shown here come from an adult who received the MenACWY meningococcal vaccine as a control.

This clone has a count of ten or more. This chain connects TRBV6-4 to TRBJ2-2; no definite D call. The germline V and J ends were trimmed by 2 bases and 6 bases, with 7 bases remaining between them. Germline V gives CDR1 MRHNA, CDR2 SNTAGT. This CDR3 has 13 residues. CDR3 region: CASSDTFAGELFF. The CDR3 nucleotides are TGTGCCAGCAGTGACACGTTCGCCGGGGAGCTGTTTTTT.

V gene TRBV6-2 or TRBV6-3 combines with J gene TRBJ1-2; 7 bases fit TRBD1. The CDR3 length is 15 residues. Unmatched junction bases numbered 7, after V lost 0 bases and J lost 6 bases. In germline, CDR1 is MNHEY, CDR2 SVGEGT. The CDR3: CASSYSPDRADGYTF. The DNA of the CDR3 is TGTGCCAGCAGTTACTCCCCAGACAGGGCGGATGGCTACACCTTC.

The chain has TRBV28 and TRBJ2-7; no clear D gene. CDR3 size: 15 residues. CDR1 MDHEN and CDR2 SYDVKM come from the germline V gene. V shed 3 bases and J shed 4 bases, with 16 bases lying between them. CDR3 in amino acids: CASSFSRKRPYEQYF. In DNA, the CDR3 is TGTGCCAGCAGTTTTTCCCGGAAGAGGCCTTACGAGCAGTACTTC.

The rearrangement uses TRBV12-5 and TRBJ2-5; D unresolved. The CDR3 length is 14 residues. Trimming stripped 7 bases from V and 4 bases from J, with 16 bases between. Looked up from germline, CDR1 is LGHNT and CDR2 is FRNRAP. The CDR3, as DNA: TGTGCTAGTGCCCCAACCACTTATGGAGAGACCCAGTACTTC. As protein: CASAPTTYGETQYF.

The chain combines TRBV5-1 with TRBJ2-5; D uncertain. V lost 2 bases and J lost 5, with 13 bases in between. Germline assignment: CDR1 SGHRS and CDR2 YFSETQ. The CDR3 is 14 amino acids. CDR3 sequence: CASSFMTNGETQYF. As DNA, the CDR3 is TGCGCCAGCAGCTTTATGACAAACGGGGAGACCCAGTACTTC.

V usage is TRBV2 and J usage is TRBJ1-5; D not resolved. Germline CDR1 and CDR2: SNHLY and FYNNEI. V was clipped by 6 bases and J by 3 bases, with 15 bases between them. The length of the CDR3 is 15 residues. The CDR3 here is CASRGQRVSNQPQHF. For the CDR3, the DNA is TGTGCCAGCAGGGGCCAGAGGGTATCCAATCAGCCCCAGCATTTT.

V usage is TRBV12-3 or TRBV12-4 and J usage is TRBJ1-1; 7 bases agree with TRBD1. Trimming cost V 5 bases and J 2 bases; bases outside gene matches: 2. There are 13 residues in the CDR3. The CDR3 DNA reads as TGTGCCAGCAGTGGGGACAGTAACACTGAAGCTTTCTTT. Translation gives CASSGDSNTEAFF.

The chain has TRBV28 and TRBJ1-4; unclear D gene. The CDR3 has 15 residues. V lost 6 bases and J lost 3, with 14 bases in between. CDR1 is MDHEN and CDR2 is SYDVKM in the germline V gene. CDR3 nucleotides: TGTGCCAGCAGCAAAGCAGGCCTGTCTAATGAAAAACTGTTTTTT. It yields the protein CASSKAGLSNEKLFF.

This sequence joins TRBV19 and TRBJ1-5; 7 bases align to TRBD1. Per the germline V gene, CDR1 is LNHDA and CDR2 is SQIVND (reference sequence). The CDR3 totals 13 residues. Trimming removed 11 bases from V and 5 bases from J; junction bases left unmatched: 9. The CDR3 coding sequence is TGTGCCGCTCGCCGGGACAGTTATCAGCCCCAGCATTTT. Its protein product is CAARRDSYQPQHF.

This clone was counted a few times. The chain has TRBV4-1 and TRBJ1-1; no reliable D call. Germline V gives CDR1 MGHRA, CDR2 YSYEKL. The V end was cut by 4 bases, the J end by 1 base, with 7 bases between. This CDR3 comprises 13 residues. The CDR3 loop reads CASSPTGNTEAFF. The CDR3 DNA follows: TGCGCCAGCAGCCCTACGGGGAACACTGAAGCTTTCTTT.

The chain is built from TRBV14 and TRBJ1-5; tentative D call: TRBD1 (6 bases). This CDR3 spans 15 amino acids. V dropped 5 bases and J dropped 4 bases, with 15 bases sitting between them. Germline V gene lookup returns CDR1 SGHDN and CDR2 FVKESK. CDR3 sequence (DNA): TGTGCCAGCAGCGAGGCCGGGACAATAAATCAGCCCCAGCATTTT. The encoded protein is CASSEAGTINQPQHF.

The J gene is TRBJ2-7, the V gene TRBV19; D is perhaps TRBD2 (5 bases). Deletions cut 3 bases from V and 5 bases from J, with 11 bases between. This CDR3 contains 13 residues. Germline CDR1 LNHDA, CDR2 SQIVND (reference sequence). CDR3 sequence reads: CASSISGMDEQYF. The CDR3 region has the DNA TGTGCCAGTAGTATTTCGGGGATGGACGAGCAGTACTTC.

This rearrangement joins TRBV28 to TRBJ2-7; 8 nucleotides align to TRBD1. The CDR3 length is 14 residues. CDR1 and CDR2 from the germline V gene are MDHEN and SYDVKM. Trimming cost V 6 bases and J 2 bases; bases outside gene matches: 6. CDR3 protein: CASRGTGVAYEQYF. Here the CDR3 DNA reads TGTGCCAGCAGGGGGACAGGAGTCGCCTACGAGCAGTACTTC.

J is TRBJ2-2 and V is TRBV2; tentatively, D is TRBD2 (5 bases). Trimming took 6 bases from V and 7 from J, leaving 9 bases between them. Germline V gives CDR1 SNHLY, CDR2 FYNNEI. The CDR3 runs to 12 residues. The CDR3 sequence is CASSDGGGELFF. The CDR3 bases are TGTGCCAGCAGCGATGGAGGCGGGGAGCTGTTTTTT.

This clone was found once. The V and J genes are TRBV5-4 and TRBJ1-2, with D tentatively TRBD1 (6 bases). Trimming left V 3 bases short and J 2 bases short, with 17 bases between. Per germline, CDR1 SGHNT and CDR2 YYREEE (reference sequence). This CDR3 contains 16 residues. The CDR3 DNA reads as TGTGCCAGCAGCTCACGGGCAGGGGCGGCGAACTATGGCTACACCTTC. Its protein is CASSSRAGAANYGYTF.

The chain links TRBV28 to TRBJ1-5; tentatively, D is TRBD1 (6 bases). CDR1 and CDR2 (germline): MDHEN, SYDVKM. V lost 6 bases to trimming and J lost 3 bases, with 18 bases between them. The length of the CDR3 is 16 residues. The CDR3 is CASSSLTQGPNQPQHF. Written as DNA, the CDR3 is TGTGCCAGCAGCTCTTTAACACAGGGTCCCAATCAGCCCCAGCATTTT.

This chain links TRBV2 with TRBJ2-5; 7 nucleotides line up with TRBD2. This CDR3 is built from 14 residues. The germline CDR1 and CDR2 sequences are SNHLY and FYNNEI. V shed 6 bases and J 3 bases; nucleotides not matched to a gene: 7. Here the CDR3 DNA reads TGTGCCAGCAGCGTTTCTAGCGGAAAAGAGACCCAGTACTTC. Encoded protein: CASSVSSGKETQYF.

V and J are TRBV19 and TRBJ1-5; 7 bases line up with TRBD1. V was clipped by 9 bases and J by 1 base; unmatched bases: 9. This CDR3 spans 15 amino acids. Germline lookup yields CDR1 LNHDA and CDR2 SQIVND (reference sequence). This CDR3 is CASVDRAASNQPQHF. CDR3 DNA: TGTGCCAGCGTCGACAGGGCCGCGAGCAATCAGCCCCAGCATTTT.

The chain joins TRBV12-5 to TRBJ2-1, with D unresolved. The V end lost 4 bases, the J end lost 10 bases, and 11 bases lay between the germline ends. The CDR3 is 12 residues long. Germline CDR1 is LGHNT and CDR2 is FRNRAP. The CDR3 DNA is TGTGCTAGTGGTTCCCCGAAACAGGAGCAGTTCTTC. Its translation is CASGSPKQEQFF.

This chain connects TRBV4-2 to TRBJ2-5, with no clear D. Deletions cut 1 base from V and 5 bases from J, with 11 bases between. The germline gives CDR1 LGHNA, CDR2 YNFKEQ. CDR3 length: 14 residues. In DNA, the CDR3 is TGTGCCAGCAGCCAAGGGACGTCCGGGGAGACCCAGTACTTC. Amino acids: CASSQGTSGETQYF.

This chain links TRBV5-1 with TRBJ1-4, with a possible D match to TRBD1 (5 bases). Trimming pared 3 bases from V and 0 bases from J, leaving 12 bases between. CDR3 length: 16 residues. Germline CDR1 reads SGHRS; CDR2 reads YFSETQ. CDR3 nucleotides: TGCGCCAGCAGCTATCAGGGAAAAGCAACTAATGAAAAACTGTTTTTT. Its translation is CASSYQGKATNEKLFF.

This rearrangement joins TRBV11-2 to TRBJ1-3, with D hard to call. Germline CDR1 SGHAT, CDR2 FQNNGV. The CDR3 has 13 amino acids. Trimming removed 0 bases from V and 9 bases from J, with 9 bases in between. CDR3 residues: CASSLEGLGTIYF. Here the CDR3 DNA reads TGTGCCAGCAGCTTAGAAGGGTTGGGCACCATATATTTT. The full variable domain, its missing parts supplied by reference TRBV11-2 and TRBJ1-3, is EAGVAQSPRYKIIEKRQSVAFWCNPISGHATLYWYQQILGQGPKLLIQFQNNGVVDDSQLPKDRFSAERLKGVDSTLKIQPAKLEDSAVYLCASSLEGLGTIYFGEGSWLTVV.

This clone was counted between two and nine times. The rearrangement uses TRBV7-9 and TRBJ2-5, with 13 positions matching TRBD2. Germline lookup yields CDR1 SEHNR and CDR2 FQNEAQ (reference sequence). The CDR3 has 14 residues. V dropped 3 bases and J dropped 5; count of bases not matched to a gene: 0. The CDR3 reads CASSLTSGRETQYF. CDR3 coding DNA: TGTGCCAGCAGCTTGACTAGCGGGAGGGAGACCCAGTACTTC.

The CDR3 nucleotides read TGTGCTAGTGGTACCCCAGCCGAAGCCAAAAACATTCAGTACTTC. Protein: CASGTPAEAKNIQYF. The V and J genes are TRBV12-5 and TRBJ2-4; D gene ambiguous. The V gene lost 5 bases and the J gene lost 0 bases, with 11 bases spanning the gap. The CDR3 covers 15 residues. The germline CDR1 and CDR2 sequences are LGHNT and FRNRAP.

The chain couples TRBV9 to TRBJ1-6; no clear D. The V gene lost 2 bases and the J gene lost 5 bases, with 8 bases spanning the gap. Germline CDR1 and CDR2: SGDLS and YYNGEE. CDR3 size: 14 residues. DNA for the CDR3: TGTGCCAGCAGCGTCCGACGGGATAATTCACCCCTCCACTTT. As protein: CASSVRRDNSPLHF.